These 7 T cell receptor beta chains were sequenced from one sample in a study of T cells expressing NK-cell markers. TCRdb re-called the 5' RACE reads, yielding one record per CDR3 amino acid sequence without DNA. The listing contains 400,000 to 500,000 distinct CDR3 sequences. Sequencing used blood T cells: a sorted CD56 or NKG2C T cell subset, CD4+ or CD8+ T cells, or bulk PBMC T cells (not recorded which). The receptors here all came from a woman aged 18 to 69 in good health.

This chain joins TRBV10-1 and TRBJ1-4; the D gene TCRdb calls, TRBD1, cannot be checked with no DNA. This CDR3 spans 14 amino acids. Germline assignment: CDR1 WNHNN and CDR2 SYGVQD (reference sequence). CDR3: CASGTGDANEKLFF.

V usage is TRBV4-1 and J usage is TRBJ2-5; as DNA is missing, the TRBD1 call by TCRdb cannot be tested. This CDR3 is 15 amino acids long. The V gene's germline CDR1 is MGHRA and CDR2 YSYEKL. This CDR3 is CASSHRWGSRETQYF.

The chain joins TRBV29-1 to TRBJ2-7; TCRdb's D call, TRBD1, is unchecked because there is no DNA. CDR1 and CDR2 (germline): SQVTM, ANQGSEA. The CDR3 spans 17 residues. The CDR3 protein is CSVSPGQGTTRSYEQYF.

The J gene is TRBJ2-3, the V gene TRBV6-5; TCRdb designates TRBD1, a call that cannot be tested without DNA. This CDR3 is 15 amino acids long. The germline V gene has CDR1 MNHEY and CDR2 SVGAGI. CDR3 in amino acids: CASSYSGTGGDTQYF.

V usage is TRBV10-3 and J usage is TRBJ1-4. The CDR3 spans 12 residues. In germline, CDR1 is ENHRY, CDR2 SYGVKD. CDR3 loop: CAISDPREKLFF.

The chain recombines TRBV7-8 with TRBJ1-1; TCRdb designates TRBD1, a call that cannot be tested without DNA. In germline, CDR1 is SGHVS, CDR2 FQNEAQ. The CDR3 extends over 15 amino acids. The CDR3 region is CASSPGGGWDTEAFF.

The CDR3 sequence: CASSSGLALNNEQFF. The chain recombines TRBV28 with TRBJ2-1; the TCRdb D gene call, TRBD2, has no DNA to confirm it. The CDR3 is 15 amino acids. In germline, CDR1 is MDHEN, CDR2 SYDVKM.